This TCR beta chain was obtained from a study of T cells after somatic rescue of genetic block. The method was immunoSEQ multiplex PCR; TCRdb's version includes in-frame clones alone and lacks a portion of them. The sample holds 9,000 to 10,000 clones; 70% to 85% are singletons and the top ten take about 20%. The V segment lost 5 bases and the J segment 5 bases; nucleotides outside the gene matches: 9. The CDR3 contains 15 residues. Germline CDR1 is MDHEN and CDR2 is SYDVKM. The specimen sequenced was peripheral blood mononuclear cells (PBMCs). The sequence was obtained from a boy between 10 and 17 years old. This chain links TRBV28 with TRBJ2-5; 9 nucleotides agree with TRBD1. The CDR3 coding sequence is TGTGCCAGCAGTGTTACAGGGGGCGCTTGGGAGACCCAGTACTTC. Amino acids: CASSVTGGAWETQYF.